A single sample is the source of the 13 T cell receptor beta chains below, sequenced in a study of CXCR3-negative and CXCR3-positive naive CD8 T cells. 5' RACE that incorporated UMI labels was used to prepare the TRB cDNA libraries. TCRdb derives one entry per CDR3 protein from the 5' RACE reads, leaving out DNA. Reported are around 96,000 distinct CDR3 sequences; the ten largest clones contain approximately 1.5%. Sample: naive CXCR3- CD8+ T cells from blood. Subset given: CD45RO-CCR7+CD27+CD95- naive CD8+ T cells lacking CXCR3 (TNR3-). Receptors were obtained from a human donor in good health. Some clones in this sample may be carry-over from other donors' samples.

The gene calls are TRBV12-5 and TRBJ2-7; TCRdb returns TRBD2, unconfirmable since there is no DNA. The CDR3 is made up of 17 amino acids. Per the germline V gene, CDR1 is LGHNT and CDR2 is FRNRAP. The CDR3 sequence is CASGLVLGTMTHYEQYF. Full variable domain (rest looked up from reference TRBV12-5 and TRBJ2-7): DARVTQTPRHKVTEMGQEVTMRCQPILGHNTVFWYRQTMMQGLELLAYFRNRAPLDDSGMPKDRFSAEMPDATLATLKIQPSEPRDSAVYFCASGLVLGTMTHYEQYFGPGTRLTVT.

The chain employs TRBV4-3 and TRBJ2-7; TCRdb's D gene call, TRBD2, goes unchecked for lack of DNA. Germline V gene sequence: CDR1 LGHNA, CDR2 YSLEER. The CDR3 totals 15 residues. Here the CDR3 reads CASSQDRASSSEQYF.

This chain connects TRBV13 to TRBJ2-7; TCRdb's D call, TRBD1, is unchecked because there is no DNA. Looked up from germline, CDR1 is PRHDT and CDR2 is FYEKMQ (reference sequence). This CDR3 has 16 residues. CDR3 protein: CASSLGQVRPSYEQYF.

J is TRBJ2-7 and V is TRBV12-1; TCRdb outputs TRBD1, but without DNA this stays unchecked. TRBV12-1 is given as a pseudogene. This CDR3 comprises 14 residues. The CDR3 here is CASSFVPGPYEQYF.

The V call is TRBV7-2, the J call TRBJ2-1; the D gene TCRdb calls, TRBD1, cannot be checked with no DNA. Per germline, CDR1 SGHTA and CDR2 FQGNSA. The CDR3 consists of 18 residues. The CDR3 sequence is CASSPNPFSGSRYNEQFF.

V and J are TRBV12-3 or TRBV12-4 and TRBJ1-1; absent DNA, TCRdb's TRBD1 call cannot be checked. The CDR3 is 15 amino acids. CDR3 sequence reads: CASSFWGAMNTEAFF.

This sequence joins TRBV12-3 or TRBV12-4 and TRBJ2-7; TCRdb gives TRBD2 as the D gene, but with no DNA this cannot be confirmed. The CDR3 runs 14 residues. This CDR3 reads CASRLPGLASEQYF.

V and J are TRBV6-5 and TRBJ2-7; TCRdb calls TRBD1, which cannot be checked without DNA. Germline CDR1 MNHEY, CDR2 SVGAGI. CDR3 length: 16 residues. The CDR3 spells CASSYSGLTVSDEQYF.

The rearrangement uses TRBV20-1 and TRBJ2-3; there is no DNA to check the TCRdb D call of TRBD2. The length of the CDR3 is 16 residues. The germline CDR1 and CDR2 sequences are DFQATT and SNEGSKA (reference sequence). The CDR3 region is CSAVDRSSGDRDTQYF.

The chain joins TRBV12-3 or TRBV12-4 to TRBJ2-7; TCRdb calls TRBD1, which cannot be checked without DNA. The CDR3 extends over 15 amino acids. CDR3 sequence reads: CASSHPQDGVYEQYF.

V usage is TRBV20-1 and J usage is TRBJ1-1; lacking DNA, the TRBD1 call made by TCRdb goes unchecked. Germline CDR1 is DFQATT and CDR2 is SNEGSKA (reference sequence). This CDR3 is 17 amino acids long. This CDR3 reads CSATNPGDREMNTEAFF.

The V and J genes are TRBV27 and TRBJ2-7; TCRdb reports TRBD1, a call that lacks DNA to check it against. Germline V gene data show CDR1 as MNHEY and CDR2 as SMNVEV (reference sequence). The CDR3 is 15 amino acids. CDR3 loop: CASSHRQGGTYEQYF.

The chain combines TRBV30 with TRBJ1-1; TCRdb picks TRBD1, but there is no DNA to check that call. CDR3 length equals 16 residues. Germline V CDR1 and CDR2: GTSNPN, SVGIG (reference sequence). CDR3 amino acids: CAWPLGDREINTEAFF.